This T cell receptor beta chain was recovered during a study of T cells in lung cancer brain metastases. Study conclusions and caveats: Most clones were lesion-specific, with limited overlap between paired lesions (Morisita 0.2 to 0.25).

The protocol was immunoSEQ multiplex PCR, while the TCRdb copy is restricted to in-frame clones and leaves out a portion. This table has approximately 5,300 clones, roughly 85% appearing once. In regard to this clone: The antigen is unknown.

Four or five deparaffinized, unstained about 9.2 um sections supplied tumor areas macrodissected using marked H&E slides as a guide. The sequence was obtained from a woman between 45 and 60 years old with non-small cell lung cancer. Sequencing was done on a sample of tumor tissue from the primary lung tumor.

This chain's CDR3 is CASSFRGLALNEQFF. The CDR3 nucleotides read TGTGCCAGCAGCTTTAGGGGACTAGCGCTCAATGAGCAGTTCTTC. This chain connects TRBV7-9 to TRBJ2-1, with TRBD2 matching over 10 bases. The length of the CDR3 is 15 residues. Per germline, CDR1 SEHNR and CDR2 FQNEAQ (reference sequence). V dropped 3 bases and J dropped 6; count of bases not matched to a gene: 5.